Sequencing of this T cell receptor (beta chain) was carried out in a study of shared clonotypes between healthy human individuals. Germline-derived CDR1 and CDR2 are SNHLY and FYNNEI. The CDR3 extends over 12 amino acids. Trimming removed 1 base from V and 4 bases from J, with 4 bases in between. Of note for this clone: Distinct nucleotide sequences in the sample also encode this CDR3.

The table came from immunoSEQ multiplex PCR; TCRdb's copy has only in-frame clones and leaves some out. In the table there are fewer than 2.5 million clones, 93% of which are singletons. The sequence came from a man younger than 30 in good health. Some clones in this sample may be carry-over from other donors' samples. The sample consisted of naive CD4+ T cells from PBMCs. Subset of the sample: CD45RA+ positively selected. The chain has TRBV2 and TRBJ1-2; D is unresolved. The CDR3 DNA reads as TGTGCCAGCAGTGAAGGTATCTATGGCTACACCTTC. This sequence encodes CASSEGIYGYTF.